These 9 T cell receptor beta chains share one sample of origin, sequenced in a study of T cell repertoires in cytomegalovirus infection. Each CDR3 protein gets one entry after TCRdb re-called the reads with MiXCR. The sample yields roughly 200,000 distinct CDR3 sequences, 8% to 10% seen once. Specimen: PBMCs. Receptor source: a human donor in good health (CMV status not recorded). Some clones in this sample may be carry-over from other donors' samples.

In its sample, this clonotype was seen many times. This rearrangement joins TRBV29-1 to TRBJ2-5; 10 positions match TRBD1. V dropped 4 bases and J dropped 4; count of bases not matched to a gene: 0. The germline gives CDR1 SQVTM, CDR2 ANQGSEA. CDR3 size: 12 residues. The CDR3 sequence: CSVGDRGETQYF. CDR3 sequence (DNA): TGCAGCGTTGGGGACAGGGGAGAGACCCAGTACTTC.

This clonotype was seen at least ten times. V is TRBV18 and J is TRBJ1-1; D gene unclear. CDR3 length: 14 residues. Germline loops: CDR1 KGHSH, CDR2 LQKENI. V lost 3 bases to trimming and J lost 3 bases, with 11 bases between them. The CDR3 is CASSPLRSDTEAFF. As DNA, the CDR3 is TGTGCCAGCTCACCGCTCAGGTCGGACACTGAAGCTTTCTTT.

The gene calls are TRBV20-1 and TRBJ1-1; D gene uncertain. Trimming shortened V by 0 bases and J by 1 base, and 6 bases separated the two germline ends. CDR1 is DFQATT and CDR2 is SNEGSKA in the germline V gene (reference sequence). The CDR3 totals 13 residues. CDR3 sequence: CSARDRRNTEAFF. CDR3 DNA sequence: TGCAGTGCTAGAGATAGACGGAACACTGAAGCTTTCTTT.

This clonotype showed up just a few times. V usage is TRBV6-6 and J usage is TRBJ2-1, with D possibly being TRBD2 (7 bases). V gave up 4 bases and J gave up 4 bases, with 14 bases separating them. The germline CDR1 and CDR2 sequences are MNHNY and SVGAGI (reference sequence). The CDR3 extends over 15 amino acids. CDR3 sequence reads: CASSSLAGAYNEQFF. CDR3 DNA: TGTGCCAGCAGTTCCCTCGCGGGGGCGTACAATGAGCAGTTCTTC.

A few counts support this clonotype. V gene TRBV7-9 combines with J gene TRBJ1-1; D gene uncertain. V dropped 4 bases and J dropped 9 bases, with 9 bases sitting between them. Germline CDR1 SEHNR, CDR2 FQNEAQ (reference sequence). The CDR3 is 11 amino acids. The CDR3 DNA reads TGTGCCAGCAGCTCACGAGTAAAAGCTTTCTTT. The encoded protein is CASSSRVKAFF. Together with reference TRBV7-9 and TRBJ1-1, the CDR3 gives the full variable domain: DTGVSQNPRHKITKRGQNVTFRCDPISEHNRLYWYRQTLGQGPEFLTYFQNEAQLEKSRLLSDRFSAERPKGSFSTLEIQRTEQGDSAMYLCASSSRVKAFFGQGTRLTVV.

This rearrangement joins TRBV20-1 to TRBJ2-1; 10 nucleotides match TRBD2. The J segment lost 1 base and the V segment lost 0 bases, leaving 9 bases of the junction unmatched. Germline CDR1 DFQATT, CDR2 SNEGSKA (reference sequence). The CDR3 runs 18 residues. This CDR3 is CSARDPSGSGFSYNEQFF. The CDR3 nucleotides are TGCAGTGCTAGAGATCCTAGCGGGAGTGGGTTTTCCTACAATGAGCAGTTCTTC.

The table lists this clonotype with many counts. The chain combines TRBV7-9 with TRBJ2-7; 7 bases align to TRBD2. V lost 4 bases to trimming and J lost 0 bases; unmatched junction nucleotides: 9. The CDR3 consists of 16 residues. CDR1 SEHNR and CDR2 FQNEAQ come from the germline V gene (reference sequence). CDR3 sequence: CASSSASGPPSYEQYF. CDR3 bases: TGTGCCAGCAGCTCAGCTAGCGGTCCACCCTCCTACGAGCAGTACTTC.

This clonotype has a count of ten or more. The chain is built from TRBV7-2 and TRBJ2-7; the match to TRBD1 covers 10 bases. Per the germline V gene, CDR1 is SGHTA and CDR2 is FQGNSA. The CDR3 is 15 residues long. Unmatched junction bases numbered 11, after V lost 5 bases and J lost 7 bases. CDR3 coding DNA: TGTGCCAGCAGCCAAACGGACAGGGGGAGGGGGGAGCAGTACTTC. It encodes CASSQTDRGRGEQYF.

This clonotype has a count of ten or more. This chain joins TRBV12-3 or TRBV12-4 and TRBJ1-3; D may be TRBD1 (5 bases). Trimming stripped 4 bases from V and 5 bases from J, with 12 bases between. The CDR3 covers 14 residues. Written as DNA, the CDR3 is TGTGCCAGCAGTTGGGACTCCCCAAGAAACACCATATATTTT. This gives the protein CASSWDSPRNTIYF.